Each of the 16 T cell receptor beta chains below was sequenced from the same sample in a study of T cells after posttransplantation cyclophosphamide. Using immunoSEQ multiplex PCR, the repertoire was profiled, and TCRdb retains in-frame clones only, with some absent. The sample contains 40,000 to 55,000 clones, none occurring once; about 2% lies in the top ten. The sequenced sample was PBMCs. The receptor source for this set is a man aged 40-49 years in good health, CMV-negative, and a related stem cell transplant donor.

This clone has ten or more counts. The chain is built from TRBV19 and TRBJ2-1; perhaps TRBD1 as D (6 bases). Deletions cut 7 bases from V and 4 bases from J, with 14 bases between. Germline CDR1 and CDR2: LNHDA and SQIVND (reference sequence). This CDR3 region has 14 residues. The CDR3: CASMGTPDYNEQFF. CDR3 nucleotide sequence: TGTGCCAGTATGGGGACACCTGATTACAATGAGCAGTTCTTC.

This clone showed up many times. CDR3 sequence: CASSTPTSGRTTGELFF. CDR3 nucleotide sequence: TGTGCCAGCAGTACACCCACCAGCGGGAGGACCACCGGGGAGCTGTTTTTT. The chain recombines TRBV27 with TRBJ2-2; 9 bases match TRBD2. This CDR3 region has 17 residues. Germline CDR1 is MNHEY and CDR2 is SMNVEV (reference sequence). Trimming took 5 bases from V and 4 from J; bases not matched to a gene: 11.

This clone showed up many times. CDR3 region: CASSESRDTGELFF. CDR3 DNA sequence: TGTGCCAGCAGTGAATCCAGGGACACCGGGGAGCTGTTTTTT. The V call is TRBV25-1, the J call TRBJ2-2; perhaps TRBD1 as D (5 bases). This CDR3 has 14 amino acids. Germline loops: CDR1 MGHDK, CDR2 SYGVNS. Trimming shortened V by 1 base and J by 3 bases, and 6 bases separated the two germline ends.

This clone was picked up many times. The V and J genes are TRBV7-9 and TRBJ2-1; 10 nucleotides line up with TRBD2. The junction had 4 bases not matched to a gene; V was cut back by 5 bases and J by 0 bases. From germline, CDR1 is SEHNR and CDR2 FQNEAQ (reference sequence). The CDR3 length is 16 residues. CDR3 sequence: CASSLVAGGSYNEQFF. The CDR3 DNA reads TGTGCCAGCAGCCTGGTAGCGGGGGGCTCCTACAATGAGCAGTTCTTC. Variable domain in full (rest from reference TRBV7-9 and TRBJ2-1): DTGVSQNPRHKITKRGQNVTFRCDPISEHNRLYWYRQTLGQGPEFLTYFQNEAQLEKSRLLSDRFSAERPKGSFSTLEIQRTEQGDSAMYLCASSLVAGGSYNEQFFGPGTRLTVL.

This clone was recorded many times. V and J are TRBV6-1 and TRBJ2-1, with a tentative D call TRBD2 (5 bases). The CDR3 runs 16 residues. Germline V gene data show CDR1 as MNHNS and CDR2 as SASEGT. Trimming left V 2 bases short and J 0 bases short, with 11 bases between. Written as DNA, the CDR3 is TGTGCCAGCAGTGAACCAGGAGGCAGCTCCTACAATGAGCAGTTCTTC. It encodes CASSEPGGSSYNEQFF.

This clone was seen repeatedly, ten times or more. The CDR3 loop reads CASSQGGDTQYF. CDR3 nucleotides: TGTGCCAGCTCCCAGGGAGGAGATACGCAGTATTTT. The rearrangement uses TRBV5-4 and TRBJ2-3; D is perhaps TRBD2 (6 bases). Germline V gene data show CDR1 as SGHNT and CDR2 as YYREEE (reference sequence). This CDR3 is built from 12 residues. V lost 7 bases and J lost 5, with 11 bases in between.

This clone was observed at least ten times. The rearrangement uses TRBV19 and TRBJ2-3; 11 positions match TRBD1. With 6 bases clipped from V and 3 bases from J, the junction kept 5 bases outside the gene matches. The CDR3 contains 15 residues. CDR1 LNHDA and CDR2 SQIVND come from the germline V gene (reference sequence). This chain's CDR3 is CASSGTGGNTDTQYF. Here the CDR3 DNA reads TGTGCCAGTAGCGGGACAGGGGGGAATACAGATACGCAGTATTTT.

This clone was counted many times. This chain joins TRBV7-3 and TRBJ2-2; D is unresolved. Trimming shortened V by 6 bases and J by 4 bases, and 15 bases separated the two germline ends. The CDR3 consists of 15 residues. Germline V gene lookup returns CDR1 SGHTA and CDR2 FQGTGA. DNA of the CDR3: TGTGCCAGCAGTCCGATAGTGAGTGGCACCGGGGAGCTGTTTTTT. Translating gives CASSPIVSGTGELFF.

This clone was counted at least ten times. The chain carries TRBV28 and TRBJ2-3, with TRBD2 matching 11 bases. V gave up 6 bases and J gave up 5 bases; unmatched junction bases: 13. Germline V gene sequence: CDR1 MDHEN, CDR2 SYDVKM. The CDR3 consists of 17 residues. CDR3 in amino acids: CASRPSLAGEDKDTQYF. In DNA form, the CDR3 reads TGTGCCAGCAGACCTTCACTAGCGGGAGAAGATAAAGATACGCAGTATTTT.

This clone appeared many times. The chain couples TRBV18 to TRBJ2-1; TRBD2 is a possible D gene (6 bases). Germline loops: CDR1 KGHSH, CDR2 LQKENI. The CDR3 sequence is 16 residues long. V shed 3 bases and J shed 0 bases, with 12 bases lying between them. This CDR3 reads CASSPVLATSYNEQFF. Written as DNA, the CDR3 is TGTGCCAGCTCACCTGTACTAGCCACCTCCTACAATGAGCAGTTCTTC.

This clone was detected many times. V usage is TRBV14 and J usage is TRBJ1-1, with a tentative D call TRBD1 (5 bases). Germline values: CDR1 SGHDN, CDR2 FVKESK. This CDR3 is 16 amino acids long. V shed 3 bases and J shed 1 base, with 15 bases lying between them. The CDR3 spells CASSHPRGVWNTEAFF. As DNA, the CDR3 is TGTGCCAGCAGCCATCCCCGGGGGGTATGGAACACTGAAGCTTTCTTT.

In this sample, this clone turned up many times. The chain joins TRBV4-3 to TRBJ2-1, with TRBD1 matching over 9 bases. The CDR3 totals 15 residues. V lost 0 bases and J lost 6; bases outside the gene matches: 3. Germline V gives CDR1 LGHNA, CDR2 YSLEER. DNA for the CDR3: TGCGCCAGCAGCCAAGATTGGACAGGGGCCAATGAGCAGTTCTTC. Encoded protein: CASSQDWTGANEQFF.

In this sample, this clone turned up many times. V and J are TRBV5-1 and TRBJ2-1; the match to TRBD2 covers 9 bases. The V gene end was trimmed by 0 bases and the J gene end by 4 bases; junction bases not matched to a gene: 14. CDR1 and CDR2 (germline): SGHRS, YFSETQ. The CDR3 length is 19 residues. CDR3 residues: CASSLASQPTSGTYNEQFF. The DNA of the CDR3 is TGCGCCAGCAGCTTGGCGAGTCAACCGACTAGCGGTACATACAATGAGCAGTTCTTC.

This clone showed up many times. V is TRBV27 and J is TRBJ2-2, with D maybe TRBD2 (7 bases). The CDR3 is 16 amino acids. The germline V gene has CDR1 MNHEY and CDR2 SMNVEV (reference sequence). V was pared by 2 bases and J by 0 bases, with 10 bases between. DNA of the CDR3: TGTGCCAGCAGTTTAGGGGGGGCTTCGAACACCGGGGAGCTGTTTTTT. This sequence encodes CASSLGGASNTGELFF.

This clone was seen ten or more times. V usage is TRBV6-4 and J usage is TRBJ1-2, with a possible D match to TRBD1 (6 bases). Germline CDR1 reads MRHNA; CDR2 reads SNTAGT. The CDR3 runs 14 residues. Trimming took 3 bases from V and 8 from J, leaving 16 bases between them. The CDR3 DNA sequence: TGTGCCAGCAGTGAGGGGGAACAGGGTGACGGCTACACCTTC. Translation: CASSEGEQGDGYTF.

The sample holds many counts of this clone. The CDR3 bases are TGTGCCAGCAGTCCCCAGGGACAGGGGATGGGCCAGCCCCAGCATTTT. Protein sequence: CASSPQGQGMGQPQHF. The chain has TRBV28 and TRBJ1-5; 10 nucleotides line up with TRBD1. In germline, CDR1 is MDHEN, CDR2 SYDVKM. Trimming took 5 bases from V and 7 from J; bases not matched to a gene: 11. There are 16 residues in the CDR3.